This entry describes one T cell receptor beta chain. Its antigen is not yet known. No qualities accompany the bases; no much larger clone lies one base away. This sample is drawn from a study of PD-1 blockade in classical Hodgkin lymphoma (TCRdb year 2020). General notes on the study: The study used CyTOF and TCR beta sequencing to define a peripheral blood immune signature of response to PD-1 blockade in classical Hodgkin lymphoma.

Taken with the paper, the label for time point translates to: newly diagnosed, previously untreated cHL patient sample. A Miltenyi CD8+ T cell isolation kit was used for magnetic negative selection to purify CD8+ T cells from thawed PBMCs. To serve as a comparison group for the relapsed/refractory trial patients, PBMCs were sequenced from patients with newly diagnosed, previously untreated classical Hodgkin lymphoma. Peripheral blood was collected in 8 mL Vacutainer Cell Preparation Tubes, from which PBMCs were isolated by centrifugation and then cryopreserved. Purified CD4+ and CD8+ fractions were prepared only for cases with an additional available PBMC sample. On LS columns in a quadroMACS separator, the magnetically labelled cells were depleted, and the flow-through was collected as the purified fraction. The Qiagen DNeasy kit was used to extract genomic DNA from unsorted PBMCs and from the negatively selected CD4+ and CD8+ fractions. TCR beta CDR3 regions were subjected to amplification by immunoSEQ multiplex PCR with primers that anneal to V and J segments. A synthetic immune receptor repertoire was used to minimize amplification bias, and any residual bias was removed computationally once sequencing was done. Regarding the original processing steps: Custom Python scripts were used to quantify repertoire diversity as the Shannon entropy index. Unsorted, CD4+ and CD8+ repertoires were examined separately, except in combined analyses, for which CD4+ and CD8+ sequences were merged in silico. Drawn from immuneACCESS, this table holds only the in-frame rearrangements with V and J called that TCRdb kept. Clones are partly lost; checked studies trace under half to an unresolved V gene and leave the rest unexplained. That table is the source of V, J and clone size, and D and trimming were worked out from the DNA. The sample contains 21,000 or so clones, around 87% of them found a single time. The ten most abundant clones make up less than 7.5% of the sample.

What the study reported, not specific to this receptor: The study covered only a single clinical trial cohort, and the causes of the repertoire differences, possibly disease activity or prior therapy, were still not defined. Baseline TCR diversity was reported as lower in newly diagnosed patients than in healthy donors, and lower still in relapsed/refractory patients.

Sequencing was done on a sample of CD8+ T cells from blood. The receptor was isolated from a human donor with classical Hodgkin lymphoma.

The CDR3 protein: CASSFERYQETQYF. The nucleotide sequence reads TGTGCCAGCAGCTTCGAAAGGTACCAAGAGACCCAGTACTTC. The receptor chain draws on TRBV7-9 and TRBJ2-5, with the identity of the D gene unclear. The CDR3 contains 14 residues, cysteine and phenylalanine counted. The kept DNA is CDR3 alone, 42 bases in frame from the first base. CDR1 is given as SEHNR and CDR2 as FQNEAQ, both from the germline V gene (reference sequence). Between the V and J ends, shortened by 3 bases and 0 bases respectively, the junction contains 8 bases. The full variable domain, with segments outside the CDR3 supplied by the reference TRBV7-9 and TRBJ2-5 proteins, appears as DTGVSQNPRHKITKRGQNVTFRCDPISEHNRLYWYRQTLGQGPEFLTYFQNEAQLEKSRLLSDRFSAERPKGSFSTLEIQRTEQGDSAMYLCASSFERYQETQYFGPGTRLLVL.